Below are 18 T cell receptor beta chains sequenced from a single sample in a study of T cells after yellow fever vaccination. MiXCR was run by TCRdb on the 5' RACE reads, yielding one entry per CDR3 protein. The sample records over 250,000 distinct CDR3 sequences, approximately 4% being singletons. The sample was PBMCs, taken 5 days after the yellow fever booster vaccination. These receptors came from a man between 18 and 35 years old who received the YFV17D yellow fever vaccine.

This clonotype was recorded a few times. CDR3 loop: CAAYKRLAGTSFYNEQFF. CDR3 nucleotide sequence: TGTGCCGCCTATAAGCGACTAGCGGGGACCTCCTTCTACAATGAGCAGTTCTTC. The rearrangement joins TRBV6-2 or TRBV6-3 to TRBJ2-1; 11 bases align to TRBD2. Germline CDR1 and CDR2: MNHEY and SVGEGT. Germline trimming cut 11 bases from V and 3 bases from J; bases unmatched to any gene: 18. The CDR3 length is 18 residues.

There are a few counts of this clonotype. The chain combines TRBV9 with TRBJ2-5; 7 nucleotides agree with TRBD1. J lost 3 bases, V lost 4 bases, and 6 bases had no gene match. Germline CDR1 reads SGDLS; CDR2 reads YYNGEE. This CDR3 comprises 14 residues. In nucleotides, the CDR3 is TGTGCCAGCAGCCTCGCCGGACAGGAAGAGACCCAGTACTTC. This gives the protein CASSLAGQEETQYF.

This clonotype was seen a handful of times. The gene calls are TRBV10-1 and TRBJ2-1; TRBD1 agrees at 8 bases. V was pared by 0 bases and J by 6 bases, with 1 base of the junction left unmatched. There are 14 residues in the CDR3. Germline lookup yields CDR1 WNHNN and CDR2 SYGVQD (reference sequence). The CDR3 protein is CASSESGTGNEQFF. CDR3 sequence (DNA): TGCGCCAGCAGTGAGTCGGGGACAGGCAATGAGCAGTTCTTC.

The CDR3 region is CASSPSRDGLYTF. The CDR3 nucleotides read TGTGCCAGCAGCCCAAGCCGGGACGGACTATACACCTTC. The chain uses TRBV7-3 and TRBJ1-2, with a possible D match to TRBD1 (5 bases). The CDR3 extends over 13 amino acids. Trimming took 5 bases from V and 11 from J, leaving 18 bases between them. Germline V CDR1 and CDR2: SGHTA, FQGTGA.

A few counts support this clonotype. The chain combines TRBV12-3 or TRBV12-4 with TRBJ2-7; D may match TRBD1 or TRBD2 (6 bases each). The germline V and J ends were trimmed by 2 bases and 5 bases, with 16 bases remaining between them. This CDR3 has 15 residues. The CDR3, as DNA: TGTGCCAGCAGTTTAATCCCCCGGGGGCCAGACGAGCAGTACGTC. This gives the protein CASSLIPRGPDEQYV.

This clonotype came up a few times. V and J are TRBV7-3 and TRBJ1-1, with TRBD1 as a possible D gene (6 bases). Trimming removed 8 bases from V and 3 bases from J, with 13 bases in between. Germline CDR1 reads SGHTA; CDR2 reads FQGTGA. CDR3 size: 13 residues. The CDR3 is CASGRGRDTEAFF. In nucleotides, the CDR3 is TGTGCCAGCGGCCGGGGGCGGGACACTGAAGCTTTCTTT.

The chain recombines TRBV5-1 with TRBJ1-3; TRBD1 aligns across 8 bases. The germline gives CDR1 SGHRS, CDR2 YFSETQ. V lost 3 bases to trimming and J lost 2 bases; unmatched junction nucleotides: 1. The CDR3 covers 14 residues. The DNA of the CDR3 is TGCGCCAGCAGCTGGGGACAGGCTGGAAACACCATATATTTT. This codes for CASSWGQAGNTIYF.

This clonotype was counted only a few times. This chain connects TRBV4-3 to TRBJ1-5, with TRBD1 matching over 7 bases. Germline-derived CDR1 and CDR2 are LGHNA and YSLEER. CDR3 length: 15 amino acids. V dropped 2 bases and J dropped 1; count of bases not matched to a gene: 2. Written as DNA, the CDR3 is TGCGCCAGCAGCCAACGCAGGGGGAGCAATCAGCCCCAGCATTTT. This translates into CASSQRRGSNQPQHF.

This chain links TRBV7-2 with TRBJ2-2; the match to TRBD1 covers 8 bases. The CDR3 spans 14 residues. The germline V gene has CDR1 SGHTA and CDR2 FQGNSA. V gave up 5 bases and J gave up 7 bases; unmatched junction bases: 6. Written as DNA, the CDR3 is TGTGCCAGCAGCCGGGCAGGGGGCGGCGGGGAGCTGTTTTTT. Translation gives CASSRAGGGGELFF.

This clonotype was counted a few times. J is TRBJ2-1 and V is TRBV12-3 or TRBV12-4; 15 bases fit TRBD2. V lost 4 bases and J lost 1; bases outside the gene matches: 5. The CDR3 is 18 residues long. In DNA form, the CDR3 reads TGTGCCAGCAGTTCGGGACTAGCGGGGGGTTTATCCTACAATGAGCAGTTCTTC. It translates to CASSSGLAGGLSYNEQFF.

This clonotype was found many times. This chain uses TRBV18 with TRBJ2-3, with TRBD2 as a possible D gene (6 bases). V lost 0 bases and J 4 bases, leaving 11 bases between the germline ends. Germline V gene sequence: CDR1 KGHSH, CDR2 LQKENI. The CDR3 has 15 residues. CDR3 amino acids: CASSPPRGGPDTQYF. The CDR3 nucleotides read TGTGCCAGCTCACCACCGAGGGGAGGCCCAGATACGCAGTATTTT.

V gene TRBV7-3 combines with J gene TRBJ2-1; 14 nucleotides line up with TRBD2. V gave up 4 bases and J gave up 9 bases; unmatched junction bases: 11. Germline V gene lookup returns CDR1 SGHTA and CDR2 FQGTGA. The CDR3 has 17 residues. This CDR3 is CASSSGTSGGIGVEQFF. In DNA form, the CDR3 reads TGTGCCAGCAGCTCGGGGACTAGCGGGGGAATAGGAGTTGAGCAGTTCTTC. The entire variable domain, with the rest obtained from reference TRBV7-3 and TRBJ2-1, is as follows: GAGVSQTPSNKVTEKGKYVELRCDPISGHTALYWYRQSLGQGPEFLIYFQGTGAADDSGLPNDRFFAVRPEGSVSTLKIQRTERGDSAVYLCASSSGTSGGIGVEQFFGPGTRLTVL.

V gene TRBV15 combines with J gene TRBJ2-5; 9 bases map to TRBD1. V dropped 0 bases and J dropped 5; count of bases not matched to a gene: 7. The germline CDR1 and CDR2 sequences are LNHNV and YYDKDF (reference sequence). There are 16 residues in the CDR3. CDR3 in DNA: TGTGCCACCAGCAGAGACTCGGACAGGGGTCCCGAGACCCAGTACTTC. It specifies CATSRDSDRGPETQYF.

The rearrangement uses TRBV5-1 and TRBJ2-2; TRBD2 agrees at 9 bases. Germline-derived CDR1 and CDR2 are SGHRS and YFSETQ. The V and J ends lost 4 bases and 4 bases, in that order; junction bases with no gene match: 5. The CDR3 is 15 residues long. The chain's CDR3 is CASSDVSGGTGELFF. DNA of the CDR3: TGCGCCAGCAGCGATGTTAGCGGGGGCACCGGGGAGCTGTTTTTT.

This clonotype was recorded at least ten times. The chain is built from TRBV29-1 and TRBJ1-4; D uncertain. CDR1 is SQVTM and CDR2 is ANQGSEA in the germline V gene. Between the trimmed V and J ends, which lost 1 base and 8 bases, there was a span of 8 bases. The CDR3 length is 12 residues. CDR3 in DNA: TGCAGCGTTGAAGCGGATCAGGAAAAACTGTTTTTT. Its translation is CSVEADQEKLFF.

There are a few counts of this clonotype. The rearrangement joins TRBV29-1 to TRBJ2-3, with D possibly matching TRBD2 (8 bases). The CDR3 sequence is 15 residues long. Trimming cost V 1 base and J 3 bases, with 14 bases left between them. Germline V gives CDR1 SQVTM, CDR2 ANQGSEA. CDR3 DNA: TGCAGCGTTGAAGGACAGGGCGGGGGGACAGATACGCAGTATTTT. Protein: CSVEGQGGGTDTQYF.

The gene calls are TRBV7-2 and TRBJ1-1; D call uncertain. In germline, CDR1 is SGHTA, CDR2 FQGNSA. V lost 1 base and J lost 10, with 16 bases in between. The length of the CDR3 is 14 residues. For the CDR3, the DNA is TGTGCCAGCAGCTTAGTCTGGGAACAGCCGAGAGCTTTCTTT. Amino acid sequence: CASSLVWEQPRAFF. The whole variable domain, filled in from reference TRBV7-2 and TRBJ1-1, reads GAGVSQSPSNKVTEKGKDVELRCDPISGHTALYWYRQSLGQGLEFLIYFQGNSAPDKSGLPSDRFSAERTGGSVSTLTIQRTQQEDSAVYLCASSLVWEQPRAFFGQGTRLTVV.

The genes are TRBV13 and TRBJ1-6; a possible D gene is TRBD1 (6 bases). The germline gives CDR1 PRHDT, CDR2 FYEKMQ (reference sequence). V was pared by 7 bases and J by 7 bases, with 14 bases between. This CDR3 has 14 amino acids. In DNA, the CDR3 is TGTGCCAGCATCCCTTGGGGGCCCAATTCACCCCTCCACTTT. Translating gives CASIPWGPNSPLHF.